Below, one TCR beta chain is given with its context. Its specificity is unknown. Only in-frame clones appear in the TCRdb table, and some are missing; sequencing was by immunoSEQ multiplex PCR. The sample lists 38,000 or so clones, approximately 84% occurring once. The entry originates in a study of PD-L1 blockade in urothelial cancer. Study-wide context: Men with urothelial cancer arising in the bladder made up about 85% of the roughly 29 patients. A median blood sample held approximately 150,000 T cells and around 80,000 unique TCRs. Previous chemotherapy exposure amounted to 0 to 3 regimens for patients.

Study-level results: Having blood TCR clonality under the median before treatment predicted better survival.

Time point reported: peripheral blood 6 weeks after treatment start. The CDR3 has 16 amino acids. This clonotype was sampled from a man between 35 and 55 years old with urothelial cancer. The J gene is TRBJ2-6, the V gene TRBV21-1; TRBD1, the table's D call, was not compared with the DNA. TRBV21-1 counts as a pseudogene. This material consisted of PBMCs, taken around atezolizumab (anti-PD-L1) treatment. In DNA form, the CDR3 reads TGTGCCAGCAGCAAAGCGACAGGCTCCGGGGCCAACGTCCTGACTTTC. Translated: CASSKATGSGANVLTF.